Presented here are 2 T cell receptor beta chains from one specimen sequenced in a study of identical twins. TCRdb reprocessed the 5' RACE reads via MiXCR and lists one record per CDR3 protein. This sample has around 490,000 distinct CDR3 sequences, with roughly 15% found just once. These same data were also listed under a study on yellow fever vaccine responses in identical twins.

Sequences were obtained from CD4+ T cells sorted from blood. The source is a woman younger than 35 in good health.

V is TRBV11-2 and J is TRBJ2-1; D is unresolved. This CDR3 is 15 amino acids long. Germline lookup yields CDR1 SGHAT and CDR2 FQNNGV. V was trimmed by 1 base and J by 5 bases, leaving 12 bases between them. In DNA form, the CDR3 reads TGTGCCAGCAGCTTAGTCGTAGCCTCGAACAATGAGCAGTTCTTC. Protein: CASSLVVASNNEQFF.

A few counts support this clonotype. The V gene is TRBV7-8, the J gene TRBJ2-3, with a weak D call TRBD1 (5 bases). The CDR3 length is 15 residues. The germline CDR1 and CDR2 sequences are SGHVS and FQNEAQ. Trimming took 5 bases from V and 0 from J, leaving 12 bases between them. This chain's CDR3 is CASSPTDTSTDTQYF. The CDR3 DNA reads as TGTGCCAGCAGCCCGACAGACACTAGCACAGATACGCAGTATTTT.